The 18 T cell receptor beta chains below were found in one sample sequenced in a study of blood T cells in healthy people across ages. It was with a sample-barcoded 5' primer and a J-beta primer mix that a second PCR of about 6 to 12 cycles was run. MiXCR was run by TCRdb on the 5' RACE reads, yielding one entry per CDR3 protein. The table includes hundreds of thousands of distinct CDR3 sequences, around two fifths detected once. Sequenced input: blood. The receptor set was obtained from a man aged 55 to 70 in good health.

The sample holds a few counts of this clonotype. The V and J genes are TRBV20-1 and TRBJ2-7, with D possibly matching TRBD1 (6 bases). CDR1 is DFQATT, CDR2 SNEGSKA, per germline (reference sequence). The ends were cut back, 1 base at V and 3 bases at J, with 19 bases in the middle. CDR3 size: 16 residues. In DNA form, the CDR3 reads TGCAGTGCTAGAGCCCAACACCGGGACACCAGCTACGAGCAGTACTTC. Encoded protein: CSARAQHRDTSYEQYF.

There are a few counts of this clonotype. The CDR3 here is CASNLQGSRSYEQYF. The CDR3 DNA reads as TGTGCCAGCAATCTCCAGGGTAGTAGGTCCTACGAGCAGTACTTC. This chain connects TRBV2 to TRBJ2-7; the D gene is possibly TRBD1 (5 bases). The CDR3 covers 15 residues. Germline V gives CDR1 SNHLY, CDR2 FYNNEI. V was cut by 7 bases and J by 1 base, with 17 bases left in between.

The chain links TRBV9 to TRBJ2-5; a weak D match, TRBD2 (5 bases). The CDR3 contains 13 residues. V was cut by 3 bases and J by 1 base, with 7 bases left in between. Germline CDR1 is SGDLS and CDR2 is YYNGEE. As DNA, the CDR3 is TGTGCCAGCAGCGCAGCGGCCCAAGAGACCCAGTACTTC. Encoded protein: CASSAAAQETQYF.

The chain joins TRBV6-1 to TRBJ1-2; 7 bases are shared with TRBD1. This CDR3 region has 16 residues. CDR1 is MNHNS, CDR2 SASEGT, per germline. The junction had 16 bases not matched to a gene; V was cut back by 7 bases and J by 5 bases. This CDR3 is CASNQRGLEGEYGYTF. DNA of the CDR3: TGTGCCAGCAATCAGAGGGGGCTTGAAGGAGAGTATGGCTACACCTTC.

This rearrangement joins TRBV6-1 to TRBJ1-2; no clear D gene. Germline V CDR1 and CDR2: MNHNS, SASEGT. V was pared by 1 base and J by 8 bases, with 14 bases between. This CDR3 comprises 14 residues. The CDR3 sequence is CASSEVSGDTGYTF. In DNA, the CDR3 is TGTGCCAGCAGTGAAGTTTCAGGCGACACGGGCTACACCTTC.

In this sample, this clonotype turned up a few times. The rearrangement joins TRBV20-1 to TRBJ2-7; D remains unclear. CDR3 length: 15 amino acids. With 3 bases removed from V and 0 bases from J, the gap between germline ends came to 15 bases. Germline V gene lookup returns CDR1 DFQATT and CDR2 SNEGSKA (reference sequence). CDR3 amino acids: CSARGLALSSYEQYF. The CDR3 region has the DNA TGCAGTGCTAGGGGTCTGGCCCTTAGCTCCTACGAGCAGTACTTC.

The V and J genes are TRBV9 and TRBJ2-6; D remains ambiguous. Per the germline V gene, CDR1 is SGDLS and CDR2 is YYNGEE. The V gene lost 3 bases and the J gene lost 0 bases, with 13 bases spanning the gap. CDR3 length: 17 residues. The CDR3 spells CASSAKTQRSGANVLTF. DNA for the CDR3: TGTGCCAGCAGCGCCAAGACCCAGCGCTCTGGGGCCAACGTCCTGACTTTC.

This clonotype was seen more than once but under ten times. The rearrangement joins TRBV24-1 to TRBJ2-1; D may be TRBD1 (6 bases). The CDR3 has 15 amino acids. The ends were cut back, 4 bases at V and 6 bases at J, with 15 bases in the middle. Germline V gene lookup returns CDR1 KGHDR and CDR2 SFDVKD. In DNA form, the CDR3 reads TGTGCCACCAGTGAACCACTCCACAGGGCCAATGAGCAGTTCTTC. Its translation: CATSEPLHRANEQFF.

J is TRBJ2-5 and V is TRBV20-1, with 7 bases aligning to TRBD1. The J call is doubtful: the DNA matches TRBJ2-7 better. The length of the CDR3 is 15 residues. The V gene's germline CDR1 is DFQATT and CDR2 SNEGSKA (reference sequence). The CDR3 DNA is TGCAGTGCTAGAGCTTTACAGGGGTTTACTTACGAGCAGTACTTC. As protein: CSARALQGFTYEQYF.

The rearrangement uses TRBV20-1 and TRBJ2-7; D perhaps matches TRBD1 (6 bases). The germline gives CDR1 DFQATT, CDR2 SNEGSKA (reference sequence). V was clipped by 1 base and J by 0 bases, with 13 bases between them. This CDR3 contains 15 residues. The CDR3 DNA reads TGCAGTGCTAGAGTCATGGGGGCGAGCTCCTACGAGCAGTACTTC. Amino acids: CSARVMGASSYEQYF.

The sample holds a few counts of this clonotype. The chain couples TRBV6-7 to TRBJ2-5, with 7 bases matching TRBD2. TRBV6-7 is an ORF; its function is uncertain. CDR3 length equals 14 residues. V gave up 2 bases and J gave up 5 bases; unmatched junction bases: 5. The CDR3, as DNA: TGTGCCAGCAGTTACCCCCAGCGGGGTGAGACCCAGTACTTC. Amino acid sequence: CASSYPQRGETQYF.

A few counts support this clonotype. The chain recombines TRBV7-8 with TRBJ2-7; D remains unclear. CDR1 is SGHVS, CDR2 FQNEAQ, per germline. CDR3 length: 14 amino acids. Trimming took off 1 base at V and 5 bases at J, with 12 bases between the two ends. The CDR3 loop is CASSLEVRWDEQYF. The DNA for the CDR3 is TGTGCCAGCAGCTTAGAGGTCCGCTGGGACGAGCAGTACTTC.

The rearrangement links TRBV21-1 to TRBJ2-7. TRBV21-1 is an annotated pseudogene. The CDR3 sequence is 14 residues long. CDR3 in DNA: TGTGCCAGCAGCAAAACCCGGGGCACCTACGAGCAGTACTTC. Translation gives CASSKTRGTYEQYF.

Concerning this clonotype itself: At one boundary the junction diverges from the germline segment, which might be a read error. The rearrangement links TRBV6-1 to TRBJ2-7; perhaps TRBD1 as D (7 bases). The germline CDR1 and CDR2 sequences are MNHNS and SASEGT. The length of the CDR3 is 15 residues. CDR3 residues: CASSEARDSSYEQYF. CDR3 nucleotides: TGTGCCAGTAGTGAAGCGCGGGACAGCTCCTACGAGCAGTACTTC.

This clonotype was detected only once. A junction boundary mismatches the germline segment, possibly from a read error. This chain joins TRBV5-5 and TRBJ2-5; D call uncertain. This CDR3 is 14 amino acids long. Per the germline V gene, CDR1 is SGHKS and CDR2 is YYEKEE (reference sequence). The CDR3 region has the DNA TGTGCCGGCAGCTTGCTATGGAATTTGGAGACCCAGTACTTC. It encodes CAGSLLWNLETQYF.

The V and J genes are TRBV20-1 and TRBJ2-3; D is perhaps TRBD1 (6 bases). The V and J ends lost 4 bases and 2 bases respectively, with 10 bases between them. This CDR3 has 13 amino acids. Germline V gene lookup returns CDR1 DFQATT and CDR2 SNEGSKA (reference sequence). The CDR3: CSATDRYTDTQYF. CDR3 DNA: TGCAGTGCTACGGACAGATACACAGATACGCAGTATTTT.

This sequence joins TRBV6-5 and TRBJ1-1; D not resolved. Germline CDR1 is MNHEY and CDR2 is SVGAGI. Trimming took off 4 bases at V and 5 bases at J, with 17 bases between the two ends. The CDR3 is 15 residues long. CDR3 loop: CASSSSSRRVTEAFF. CDR3 sequence (DNA): TGTGCCAGCAGTTCTTCCTCCCGGAGGGTGACTGAAGCTTTCTTT.

This chain links TRBV5-1 with TRBJ2-6, with D possibly matching TRBD2 (6 bases). CDR3 length: 16 amino acids. The germline gives CDR1 SGHRS, CDR2 YFSETQ. V gave up 3 bases and J gave up 0 bases, with 10 bases separating them. CDR3 amino acids: CASSSGGTSGANVLTF. CDR3 nucleotides: TGCGCCAGCAGCTCTGGAGGGACCTCTGGGGCCAACGTCCTGACTTTC.